This T cell receptor beta chain was sequenced in a study of blood T cell repertoires in COVID-19. About the study: Whether acute or convalescent, the COVID-19 samples came from the United States, Italy and Spain.

As handled by the study authors: Estimates of nucleated cell counts were drawn from the amplification of reference gene primers. Only in-frame clones appear in the TCRdb table, and some are missing; sequencing was by immunoSEQ multiplex PCR. D and trimming come from the DNA, and the V and J calls and clone size come from that table. The sample shows 240,000 or so clones, about 90% of them seen only once. CDR1 and CDR2 (germline): SQVTM, ANQGSEA. The V end lost 6 bases, the J end lost 1 base, and 12 bases lay between the germline ends. The CDR3 is made up of 13 amino acids. The V call is TRBV29-1, the J call TRBJ1-1; no clear D gene. The source of this sequence is a man between 60 and 75 years old with acute or convalescent COVID-19. The sequenced sample consisted of peripheral blood. This chain's CDR3 is CSVGGHTNTEAFF. The DNA for the CDR3 is TGCAGCGTGGGTGGGCACACGAACACTGAAGCTTTCTTT.